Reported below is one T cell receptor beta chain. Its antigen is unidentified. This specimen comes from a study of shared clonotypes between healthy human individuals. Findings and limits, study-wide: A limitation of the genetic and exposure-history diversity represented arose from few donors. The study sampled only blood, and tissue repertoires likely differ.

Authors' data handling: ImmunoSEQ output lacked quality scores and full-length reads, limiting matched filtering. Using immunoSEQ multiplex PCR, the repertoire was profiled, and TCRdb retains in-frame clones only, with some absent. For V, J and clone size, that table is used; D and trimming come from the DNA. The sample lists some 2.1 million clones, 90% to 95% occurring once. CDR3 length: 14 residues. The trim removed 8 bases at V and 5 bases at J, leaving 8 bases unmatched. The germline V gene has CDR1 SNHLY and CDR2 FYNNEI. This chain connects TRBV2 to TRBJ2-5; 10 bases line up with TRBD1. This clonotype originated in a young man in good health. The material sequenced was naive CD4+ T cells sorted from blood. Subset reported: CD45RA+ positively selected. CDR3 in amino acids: CASAGQGVGETQYF. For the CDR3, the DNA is TGTGCCAGCGCAGGACAGGGGGTCGGGGAGACCCAGTACTTC. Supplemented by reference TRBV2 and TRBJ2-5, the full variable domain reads EPEVTQTPSHQVTQMGQEVILRCVPISNHLYFYWYRQILGQKVEFLVSFYNNEISEKSEIFDDQFSVERPDGSNFTLKIRSTKLEDSAMYFCASAGQGVGETQYFGPGTRLLVL.